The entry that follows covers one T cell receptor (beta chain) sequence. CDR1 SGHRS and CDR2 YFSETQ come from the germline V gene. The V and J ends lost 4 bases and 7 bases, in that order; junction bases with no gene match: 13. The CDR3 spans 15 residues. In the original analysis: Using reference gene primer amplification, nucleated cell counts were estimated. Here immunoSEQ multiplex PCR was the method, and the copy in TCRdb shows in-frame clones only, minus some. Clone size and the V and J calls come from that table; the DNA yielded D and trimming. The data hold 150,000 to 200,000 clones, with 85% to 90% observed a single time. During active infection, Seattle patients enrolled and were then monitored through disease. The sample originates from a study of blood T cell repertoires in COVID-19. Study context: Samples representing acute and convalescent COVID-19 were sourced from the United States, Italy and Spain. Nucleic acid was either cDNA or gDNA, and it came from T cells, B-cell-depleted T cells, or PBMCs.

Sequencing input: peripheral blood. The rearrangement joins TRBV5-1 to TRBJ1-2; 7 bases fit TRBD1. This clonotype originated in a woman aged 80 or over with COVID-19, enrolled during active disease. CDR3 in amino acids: CASSQPDRRHSGYTF. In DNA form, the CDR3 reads TGCGCCAGCAGCCAACCGGACAGGCGGCATAGTGGCTACACCTTC.